This T cell receptor beta chain was sequenced for a study of blood T cell repertoires in COVID-19. The germline V gene encodes CDR1 WNHNN and CDR2 SYGVQD (reference sequence). The ends were cut back, 6 bases at V and 2 bases at J, with 16 bases in the middle. This CDR3 region has 15 residues. Sequencing used immunoSEQ multiplex PCR; TCRdb keeps in-frame clones, though not all of them. There are 200,000 or so clones in the sample; 80% to 90% occur only once, and approximately 2% lies in the top ten. The chain links TRBV10-1 to TRBJ2-5; D call uncertain. This receptor was taken from a man in his forties or fifties who had recovered from COVID-19. The source material was peripheral blood. The CDR3 here is CASSPLRGPQETQYF. The CDR3 coding sequence is TGCGCCAGCAGCCCCCTCAGAGGCCCTCAAGAGACCCAGTACTTC.